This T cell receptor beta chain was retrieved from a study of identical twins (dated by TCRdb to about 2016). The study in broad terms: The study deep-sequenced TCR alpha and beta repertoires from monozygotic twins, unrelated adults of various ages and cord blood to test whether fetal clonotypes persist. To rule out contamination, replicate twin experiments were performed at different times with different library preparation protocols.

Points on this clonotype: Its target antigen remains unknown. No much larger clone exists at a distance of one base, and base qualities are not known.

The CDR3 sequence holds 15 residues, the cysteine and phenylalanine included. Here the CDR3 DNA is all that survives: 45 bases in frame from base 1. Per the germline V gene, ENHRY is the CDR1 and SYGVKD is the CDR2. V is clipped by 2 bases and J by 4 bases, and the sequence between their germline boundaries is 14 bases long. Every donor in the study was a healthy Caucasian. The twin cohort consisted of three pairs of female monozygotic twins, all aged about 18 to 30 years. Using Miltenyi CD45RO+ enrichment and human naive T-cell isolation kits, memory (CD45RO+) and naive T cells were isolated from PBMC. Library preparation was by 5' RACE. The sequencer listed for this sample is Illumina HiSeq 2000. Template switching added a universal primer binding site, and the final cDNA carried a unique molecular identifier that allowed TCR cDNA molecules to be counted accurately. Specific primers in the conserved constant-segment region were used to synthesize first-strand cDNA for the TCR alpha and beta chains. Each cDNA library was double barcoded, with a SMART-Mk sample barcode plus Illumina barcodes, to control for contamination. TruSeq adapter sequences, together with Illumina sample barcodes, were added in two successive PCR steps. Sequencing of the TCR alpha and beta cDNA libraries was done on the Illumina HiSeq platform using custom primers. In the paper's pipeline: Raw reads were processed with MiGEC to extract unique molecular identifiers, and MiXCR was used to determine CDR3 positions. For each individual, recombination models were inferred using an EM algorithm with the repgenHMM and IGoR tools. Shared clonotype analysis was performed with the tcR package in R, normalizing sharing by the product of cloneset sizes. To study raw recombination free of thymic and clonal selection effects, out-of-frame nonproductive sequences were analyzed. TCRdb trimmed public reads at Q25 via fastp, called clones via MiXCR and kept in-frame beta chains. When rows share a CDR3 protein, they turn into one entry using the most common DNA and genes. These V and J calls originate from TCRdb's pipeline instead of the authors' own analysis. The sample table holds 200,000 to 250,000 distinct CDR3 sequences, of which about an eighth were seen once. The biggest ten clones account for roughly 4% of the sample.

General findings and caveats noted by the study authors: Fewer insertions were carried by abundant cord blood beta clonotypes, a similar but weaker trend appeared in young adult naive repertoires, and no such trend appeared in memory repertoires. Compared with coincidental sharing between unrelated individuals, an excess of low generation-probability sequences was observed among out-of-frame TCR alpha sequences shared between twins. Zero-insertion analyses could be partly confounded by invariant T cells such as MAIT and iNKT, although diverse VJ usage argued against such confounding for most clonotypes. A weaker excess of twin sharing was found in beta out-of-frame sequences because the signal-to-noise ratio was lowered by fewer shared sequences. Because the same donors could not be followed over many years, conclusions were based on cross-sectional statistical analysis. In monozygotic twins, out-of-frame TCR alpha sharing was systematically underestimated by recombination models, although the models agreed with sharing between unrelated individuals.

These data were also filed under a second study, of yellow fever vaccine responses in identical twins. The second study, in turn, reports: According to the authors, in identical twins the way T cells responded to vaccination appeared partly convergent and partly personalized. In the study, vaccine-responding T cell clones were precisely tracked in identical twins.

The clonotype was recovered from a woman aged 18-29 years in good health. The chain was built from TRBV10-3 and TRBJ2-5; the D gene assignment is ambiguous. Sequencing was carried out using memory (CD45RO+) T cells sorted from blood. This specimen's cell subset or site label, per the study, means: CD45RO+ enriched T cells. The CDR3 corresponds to CAISESGQTRETQYF. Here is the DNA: TGTGCCATCAGTGAGAGTGGTCAGACCAGAGAGACCCAGTACTTC.